These 32 T cell receptor beta chains share one sample of origin, sequenced in a study of OX40 agonist ivuxolimab in advanced cancers. The assay was immunoSEQ multiplex PCR, and TCRdb's table has in-frame clones only and misses some. This table holds tens of thousands of clones, roughly 88% found once. The specimen comprised CD4+ or CD8+ T cells sorted from blood, sampled in a trial of the OX40 agonist ivuxolimab. Receptors originate from an adult with an advanced solid tumor such as melanoma, head and neck, liver or kidney cancer.

V usage is TRBV19 and J usage is TRBJ2-1, with 10 nucleotides matching TRBD1. The CDR3 loop spans 16 amino acids. After removal of 4 bases from V and 3 bases from J, the junction contained 6 bases not matched to a gene. Germline CDR1 is LNHDA and CDR2 is SQIVND (reference sequence). The CDR3 protein is CASSNGQGDVYNEQFF. As DNA, the CDR3 is TGTGCCAGTAGTAACGGACAGGGGGACGTCTACAATGAGCAGTTCTTC. Full variable domain (rest looked up from reference TRBV19 and TRBJ2-1): DGGITQSPKYLFRKEGQNVTLSCEQNLNHDAMYWYRQDPGQGLRLIYYSQIVNDFQKGDIAEGYSVSREKKESFPLTVTSAQKNPTAFYLCASSNGQGDVYNEQFFGPGTRLTVL.

CDR3 DNA sequence: TGTGCCAGCAGCTGGCCCAGGGACAGGGGGCCTGGAGATACGCAGTATTTT. It yields the protein CASSWPRDRGPGDTQYF. This sequence joins TRBV7-8 and TRBJ2-3, with 12 bases identical to TRBD1. CDR3 length: 17 residues. V shed 4 bases and J 5 bases; nucleotides not matched to a gene: 10. The germline V gene encodes CDR1 SGHVS and CDR2 FQNEAQ.

V gene TRBV7-9 combines with J gene TRBJ2-5; TRBD2 matches 12 bases. The junction had 9 bases not matched to a gene; V was cut back by 5 bases and J by 5 bases. The CDR3 runs to 16 residues. The germline V gene encodes CDR1 SEHNR and CDR2 FQNEAQ (reference sequence). CDR3 bases: TGTGCCAGCAGCCAGACTAGCGGGGGTAAAGGGGAGACCCAGTACTTC. Its protein product is CASSQTSGGKGETQYF.

This rearrangement joins TRBV29-1 to TRBJ1-2, with D uncertain. V was pared by 0 bases and J by 4 bases, with 18 bases between. The germline V gene encodes CDR1 SQVTM and CDR2 ANQGSEA. The CDR3 has 16 residues. This CDR3 reads CSVEDHVNRGGYGYTF. The CDR3 nucleotides read TGCAGCGTTGAAGATCACGTTAACAGAGGAGGCTATGGCTACACCTTC.

The chain links TRBV27 to TRBJ1-1; TRBD1 agrees at 10 bases. With V trimmed by 2 bases and J by 0 bases, 0 bases remained unmatched. Germline-derived CDR1 and CDR2 are MNHEY and SMNVEV (reference sequence). The CDR3 consists of 15 residues. The CDR3 is CASSLGQGVNTEAFF. The DNA for the CDR3 is TGTGCCAGCAGTTTAGGACAGGGGGTGAACACTGAAGCTTTCTTT.

The chain employs TRBV27 and TRBJ2-7, with 10 bases identical to TRBD1. Trimming cost V 6 bases and J 6 bases; bases outside gene matches: 11. The germline V gene encodes CDR1 MNHEY and CDR2 SMNVEV (reference sequence). The CDR3 loop spans 15 amino acids. CDR3 residues: CASSFGGQGRVEQYF. The CDR3 nucleotides are TGTGCCAGCAGCTTCGGGGGACAGGGGCGGGTCGAGCAGTACTTC.

The V call is TRBV6-4, the J call TRBJ2-2, with D perhaps TRBD2 (6 bases). The CDR3 is 15 amino acids. CDR1 and CDR2 from the germline V gene are MRHNA and SNTAGT. V lost 8 bases, J lost 4 bases, and 17 bases lay in between. CDR3 amino acids: CASPSRELGTGELFF. The CDR3 region has the DNA TGTGCCAGCCCTAGCCGGGAGTTGGGCACCGGGGAGCTGTTTTTT.

The chain joins TRBV11-2 to TRBJ2-1; D unresolved. The CDR3 has 13 amino acids. V was trimmed by 1 base and J by 6 bases, leaving 7 bases between them. Per the germline V gene, CDR1 is SGHAT and CDR2 is FQNNGV. The CDR3 here is CASSLGRINEQFF. As DNA, the CDR3 is TGTGCCAGCAGCTTAGGTCGGATCAATGAGCAGTTCTTC. Complete variable domain (other parts from reference TRBV11-2 and TRBJ2-1): EAGVAQSPRYKIIEKRQSVAFWCNPISGHATLYWYQQILGQGPKLLIQFQNNGVVDDSQLPKDRFSAERLKGVDSTLKIQPAKLEDSAVYLCASSLGRINEQFFGPGTRLTVL.

The gene calls are TRBV4-2 and TRBJ1-1, with D perhaps matching TRBD1 (5 bases). CDR3 length: 18 residues. In germline, CDR1 is LGHNA, CDR2 YNFKEQ. The V and J ends lost 0 bases and 5 bases respectively, with 22 bases between them. In nucleotides, the CDR3 is TGTGCCAGCAGCCAAGATAGTGTTGGGGGGGTGGGAAAAACTGAAGCTTTCTTT. Amino acids: CASSQDSVGGVGKTEAFF.

The chain recombines TRBV19 with TRBJ2-7; D may be TRBD1 (7 bases). The V gene lost 3 bases and the J gene lost 3 bases, with 12 bases spanning the gap. The CDR3 is 14 residues long. Per the germline V gene, CDR1 is LNHDA and CDR2 is SQIVND (reference sequence). The DNA of the CDR3 is TGTGCCAGTAGTATCAGGGGGGAGTTCTACGAGCAGTACTTC. This encodes CASSIRGEFYEQYF.

The rearrangement links TRBV13 to TRBJ2-7, with 11 bases matching TRBD1. V lost 1 base and J lost 5; bases outside the gene matches: 4. The CDR3 runs to 15 residues. CDR1 and CDR2 from the germline V gene are PRHDT and FYEKMQ (reference sequence). CDR3 amino acids: CASSLDGQGANEQYF. The CDR3 nucleotides are TGTGCCAGCAGCTTAGACGGACAGGGGGCCAACGAGCAGTACTTC.

This clone was seen just once. CDR3 in amino acids: CSVDLGRGLGYTF. DNA for the CDR3: TGCAGCGTTGACCTGGGCAGGGGGCTCGGCTACACCTTC. This sequence joins TRBV29-1 and TRBJ1-2, with 8 bases that match TRBD1. The length of the CDR3 is 13 residues. Losses at the gene ends were 3 bases for V and 8 bases for J; bases not matched to a gene: 8. Germline V lookup: CDR1 SQVTM, CDR2 ANQGSEA.

This clone is large by share. The chain employs TRBV9 and TRBJ2-7; the D is unclear. This CDR3 spans 13 amino acids. Germline CDR1 and CDR2: SGDLS and YYNGEE. The V gene lost 6 bases and the J gene lost 1 base, with 11 bases spanning the gap. The CDR3 loop reads CASMSSDSYEQYF. In nucleotides, the CDR3 is TGTGCCAGCATGAGCAGCGATTCCTACGAGCAGTACTTC.

The chain employs TRBV25-1 and TRBJ2-3; D is unresolved. V lost 3 bases and J lost 6, with 16 bases in between. From germline, CDR1 is MGHDK and CDR2 SYGVNS. The CDR3 runs to 15 residues. CDR3 bases: TGTGCCAGCAGTGACAAGGCCCGAAAAGCGGATACGCAGTATTTT. Encoded protein: CASSDKARKADTQYF.

The V and J genes are TRBV21-1 and TRBJ2-2; TRBD2 is taken as the D call from the table, unchecked against the DNA. TRBV21-1 is recorded as a pseudogene. The CDR3 consists of 15 residues. CDR3 sequence (DNA): TGTGCCAGCTTCCCAGTGGCGGGCTCCACCCGGGGAGCTGTTTTT. As protein: CASFPVAGSTRGAVF.

This clone was seen just once. The genes are TRBV7-9 and TRBJ2-1; 8 bases are a match to TRBD2. The CDR3 runs to 15 residues. V dropped 0 bases and J dropped 6; count of bases not matched to a gene: 4. Looked up from germline, CDR1 is SEHNR and CDR2 is FQNEAQ (reference sequence). DNA of the CDR3: TGTGCCAGCAGCTTAGCGATCACTAGCGGCAATGAGCAGTTCTTC. The encoded protein is CASSLAITSGNEQFF.

This clone was picked up one time. The chain couples TRBV19 to TRBJ1-4, with D possibly being TRBD1 (5 bases). The V and J ends lost 5 bases and 0 bases respectively, with 7 bases between them. The CDR3 contains 14 residues. CDR1 and CDR2 (germline): LNHDA, SQIVND (reference sequence). CDR3 DNA: TGTGCCAGTAGTCGGACAACAACTAATGAAAAACTGTTTTTT. It encodes CASSRTTTNEKLFF.

The genes are TRBV9 and TRBJ2-7, with a possible D match to TRBD2 (6 bases). CDR1 and CDR2 (germline): SGDLS, YYNGEE. The CDR3 runs 14 residues. V was trimmed by 0 bases and J by 2 bases, leaving 9 bases between them. The CDR3 loop is CASSVGGTAYEQYF. The CDR3 DNA sequence: TGTGCCAGCAGCGTAGGCGGGACCGCCTACGAGCAGTACTTC.

CDR3 region: CASESSGTGVAGELFF. In DNA, the CDR3 is TGTGCCAGCGAAAGTTCCGGGACAGGGGTGGCCGGGGAGCTGTTTTTT. The rearrangement uses TRBV27 and TRBJ2-2, with 10 bases identical to TRBD1. The CDR3 spans 16 residues. CDR1 MNHEY and CDR2 SMNVEV come from the germline V gene (reference sequence). The V gene end was trimmed by 8 bases and the J gene end by 6 bases; junction bases not matched to a gene: 12.

J is TRBJ2-5 and V is TRBV19, with D tentatively TRBD1 (6 bases). TRBJ2-7 matches the DNA end more closely, so the J call is doubtful. The CDR3 length is 15 residues. Germline CDR1 is LNHDA and CDR2 is SQIVND (reference sequence). The CDR3 sequence is CASSGSQQGWDEQYF. The DNA for the CDR3 is TGTGCCAGCAGCGGTAGCCAACAGGGTTGGGACGAGCAGTACTTC.

The chain links TRBV5-4 to TRBJ2-7; 15 bases match TRBD2. The CDR3 extends over 18 amino acids. V was clipped by 4 bases and J by 2 bases; unmatched bases: 10. Germline loops: CDR1 SGHNT, CDR2 YYREEE (reference sequence). The CDR3 DNA reads TGTGCCAGCAGCCTACAGGGACTAGCGGGAGGTCCCCCCTACGAGCAGTACTTC. As protein: CASSLQGLAGGPPYEQYF.

In DNA form, the CDR3 reads TGCGCCAGCAGCCAAGGGGACAGAGGGTCGGCGCAGTACTTC. This sequence encodes CASSQGDRGSAQYF. The chain carries TRBV4-1 and TRBJ2-7; 7 nucleotides agree with TRBD1. Losses at the gene ends were 1 base for V and 9 bases for J; bases not matched to a gene: 9. CDR1 is MGHRA and CDR2 is YSYEKL in the germline V gene. The CDR3 spans 14 residues.

The rearrangement uses TRBV11-3 and TRBJ2-5; a weak D match, TRBD2 (5 bases). The CDR3 covers 19 residues. The germline CDR1 and CDR2 sequences are SGHNT and YENEEA. V was pared by 0 bases and J by 2 bases, with 22 bases between. Written as DNA, the CDR3 is TGTGCCAGCAGCTTAGATCTTTTGACGAGGGAAGCTAGTCAAGAGACCCAGTACTTC. The encoded protein is CASSLDLLTREASQETQYF.

This chain links TRBV7-2 with TRBJ2-7; D not certain. Trimming left V 4 bases short and J 0 bases short, with 4 bases between. Germline CDR1 reads SGHTA; CDR2 reads FQGNSA. The CDR3 covers 12 residues. The CDR3 coding sequence is TGTGCCAGCAGCTGGGACTCCTACGAGCAGTACTTC. It specifies CASSWDSYEQYF.

This clone was detected once. Other DNA sequences in the same sample also yield this CDR3. The chain has TRBV5-6 and TRBJ2-7; D may correspond to TRBD1 or TRBD2 (5 bases each). With 4 bases removed from V and 0 bases from J, the gap between germline ends came to 11 bases. Looked up from germline, CDR1 is SGHDT and CDR2 is YYEEEE. The CDR3 has 14 amino acids. CDR3 bases: TGTGCCAGCAGCGGGGGTGGGTCCTCCTACGAGCAGTACTTC. This codes for CASSGGGSSYEQYF.

This chain uses TRBV27 with TRBJ2-1, with TRBD2 identical over 14 bases. After removal of 5 bases from V and 7 bases from J, the junction contained 7 bases not matched to a gene. The CDR3 spans 16 residues. Germline V gene data show CDR1 as MNHEY and CDR2 as SMNVEV (reference sequence). The CDR3 DNA reads TGTGCCAGCAGTCTAGGGACTAGCGGGAGTAGGAATGAGCAGTTCTTC. Encoded protein: CASSLGTSGSRNEQFF.

This rearrangement joins TRBV12-5 to TRBJ2-2, with 8 bases fitting TRBD2. The V segment lost 0 bases and the J segment 6 bases; nucleotides outside the gene matches: 0. Per the germline V gene, CDR1 is LGHNT and CDR2 is FRNRAP. The CDR3 covers 14 residues. The CDR3 sequence: CASGLVAGAGELFF. CDR3 sequence (DNA): TGTGCTAGTGGTTTGGTAGCGGGGGCCGGGGAGCTGTTTTTT.

The rearrangement links TRBV9 to TRBJ2-7; D could derive from TRBD1 or TRBD2 (5 bases each). Germline V gives CDR1 SGDLS, CDR2 YYNGEE. The CDR3 is made up of 15 amino acids. V was pared by 4 bases and J by 3 bases, with 17 bases between. The chain's CDR3 is CASSPYRDANYEQYF. In DNA form, the CDR3 reads TGTGCCAGCAGCCCCTATCGGGACGCTAACTACGAGCAGTACTTC.

The chain joins TRBV11-3 to TRBJ2-1; 9 bases map to TRBD1. The CDR3 is 16 amino acids. Germline V gives CDR1 SGHNT, CDR2 YENEEA. After removal of 2 bases from V and 4 bases from J, the junction contained 6 bases not matched to a gene. As DNA, the CDR3 is TGTGCCAGCAGCTTATACAGGGGGCAGAATTACAATGAGCAGTTCTTC. This encodes CASSLYRGQNYNEQFF.

J is TRBJ2-5 and V is TRBV7-9; 7 nucleotides line up with TRBD2. The junction had 10 bases not matched to a gene; V was cut back by 1 base and J by 5 bases. From germline, CDR1 is SEHNR and CDR2 FQNEAQ (reference sequence). This CDR3 contains 16 residues. The CDR3 reads CASSLVTAGVSETQYF. The CDR3 coding sequence is TGTGCCAGCAGCTTAGTTACCGCGGGAGTCAGTGAGACCCAGTACTTC.

This sequence joins TRBV7-2 and TRBJ1-3, with 9 bases lining up with TRBD1. The CDR3 is made up of 16 amino acids. V shed 2 bases and J 0 bases; nucleotides not matched to a gene: 2. Looked up from germline, CDR1 is SGHTA and CDR2 is FQGNSA. The CDR3 nucleotides are TGTGCCAGCAGCTTAACGACAGGGGGCTCTGGAAACACCATATATTTT. Translation: CASSLTTGGSGNTIYF.

The gene calls are TRBV10-3 and TRBJ2-7; 11 bases are shared with TRBD1. The V and J ends lost 7 bases and 2 bases, in that order; junction bases with no gene match: 4. Germline CDR1 reads ENHRY; CDR2 reads SYGVKD. The length of the CDR3 is 14 residues. DNA for the CDR3: TGTGCCATCACACCGGGACAGGGGGCCTACGAGCAGTACTTC. It yields the protein CAITPGQGAYEQYF.